There are a few counts of the clone carrying this T cell receptor (beta chain). Its antigen remains unidentified. This entry comes from a study of human T cells and chemical hapten exposure. Study at large: Alopecia universalis, totalis or areata was present in patients who were mostly female. Study-wide results and caveats: Patch test score was positively correlated with the counts of TCRs that had expanded at PT1.

TCRdb used MiXCR to reprocess the RACE reads, holding one entry per CDR3 protein. The data show some 110,000 distinct CDR3 sequences, approximately 36% seen once. Per germline, CDR1 SGHNT and CDR2 YYREEE (reference sequence). CDR3 length: 13 amino acids. V was clipped by 0 bases and J by 1 base, with 5 bases between them. The time point here: patch test 3, about 24 weeks after DPC sensitization. Treatment given: therapeutic diphenylcyclopropenone sensitization with weekly scalp DPC. This chain connects TRBV5-4 to TRBJ2-7; D gene unclear. The origin of this receptor is a man aged 40-49 years with alopecia areata. Some clones in this sample may be carry-over from other donors' samples. The sample here was whole blood, taken in connection with sensitization to the hapten diphenylcyclopropenone (DPC). DNA for the CDR3: TGTGCCAGCAGCTTGGCTGGATCCTACGAGCAGTACTTC. Protein: CASSLAGSYEQYF.